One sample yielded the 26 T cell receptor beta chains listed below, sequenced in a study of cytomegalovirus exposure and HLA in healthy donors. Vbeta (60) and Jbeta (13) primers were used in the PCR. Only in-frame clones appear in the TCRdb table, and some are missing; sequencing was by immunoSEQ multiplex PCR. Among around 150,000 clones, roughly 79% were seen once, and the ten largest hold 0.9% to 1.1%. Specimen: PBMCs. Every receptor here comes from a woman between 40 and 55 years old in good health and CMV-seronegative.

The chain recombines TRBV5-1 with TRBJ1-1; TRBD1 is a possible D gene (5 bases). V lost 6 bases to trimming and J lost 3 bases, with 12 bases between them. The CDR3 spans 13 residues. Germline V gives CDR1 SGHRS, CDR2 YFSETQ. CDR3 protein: CASTPRGDTEAFF. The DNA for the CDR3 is TGCGCCAGCACCCCACGGGGGGACACTGAAGCTTTCTTT. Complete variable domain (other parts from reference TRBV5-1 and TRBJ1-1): KAGVTQTPRYLIKTRGQQVTLSCSPISGHRSVSWYQQTPGQGLQFLFEYFSETQRNKGNFPGRFSGRQFSNSRSEMNVSTLELGDSALYLCASTPRGDTEAFFGQGTRLTVV.

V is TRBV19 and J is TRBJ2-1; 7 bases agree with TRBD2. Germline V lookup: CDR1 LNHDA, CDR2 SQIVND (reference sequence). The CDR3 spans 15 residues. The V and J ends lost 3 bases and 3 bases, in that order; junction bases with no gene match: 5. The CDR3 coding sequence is TGTGCCAGTAGTATCTGGCGGGAGAGCTACAATGAGCAGTTCTTC. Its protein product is CASSIWRESYNEQFF.

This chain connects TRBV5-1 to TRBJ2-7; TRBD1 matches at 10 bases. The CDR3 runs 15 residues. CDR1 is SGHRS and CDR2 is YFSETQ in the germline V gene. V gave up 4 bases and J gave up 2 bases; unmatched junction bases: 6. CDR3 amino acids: CASSLGDRGTYEQYF. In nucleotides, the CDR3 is TGCGCCAGCAGCCTGGGGGACAGGGGAACCTACGAGCAGTACTTC.

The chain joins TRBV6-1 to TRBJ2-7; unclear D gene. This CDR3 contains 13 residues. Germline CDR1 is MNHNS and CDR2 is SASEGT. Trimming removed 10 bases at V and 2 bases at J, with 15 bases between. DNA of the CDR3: TGTGCCACCCAAAGAGACAAAGCCTACGAGCAGTACTTC. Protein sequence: CATQRDKAYEQYF.

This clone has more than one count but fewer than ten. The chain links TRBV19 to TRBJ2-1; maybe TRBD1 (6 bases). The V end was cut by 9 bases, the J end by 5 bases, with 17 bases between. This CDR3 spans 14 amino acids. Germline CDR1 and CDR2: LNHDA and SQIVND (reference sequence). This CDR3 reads CASNIPGTNNEQFF. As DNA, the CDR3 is TGTGCCAGCAATATACCCGGGACAAACAATGAGCAGTTCTTC.

The CDR3 coding sequence is TGTGCCAGCTCACCATTGGAGGGAGACTACTCTGGAAACACCATATATTTT. Translating it yields CASSPLEGDYSGNTIYF. The chain carries TRBV18 and TRBJ1-3; no clear D gene. With 2 bases removed from V and 0 bases from J, the gap between germline ends came to 14 bases. Germline loops: CDR1 KGHSH, CDR2 LQKENI. This CDR3 spans 17 amino acids.

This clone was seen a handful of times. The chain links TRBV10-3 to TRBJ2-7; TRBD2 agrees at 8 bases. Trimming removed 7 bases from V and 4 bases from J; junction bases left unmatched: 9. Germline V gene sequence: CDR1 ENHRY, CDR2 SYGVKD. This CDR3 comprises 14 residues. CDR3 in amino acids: CAITNSGVPYEQYF. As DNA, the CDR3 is TGTGCCATCACAAATAGCGGGGTTCCTTACGAGCAGTACTTC.

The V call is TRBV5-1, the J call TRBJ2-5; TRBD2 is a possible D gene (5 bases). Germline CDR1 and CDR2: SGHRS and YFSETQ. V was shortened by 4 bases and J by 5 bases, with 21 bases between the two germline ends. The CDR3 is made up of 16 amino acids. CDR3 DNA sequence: TGCGCCAGCAGCCCGGGCGCCAACTTACGAGGGGAGACCCAGTACTTC. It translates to CASSPGANLRGETQYF.

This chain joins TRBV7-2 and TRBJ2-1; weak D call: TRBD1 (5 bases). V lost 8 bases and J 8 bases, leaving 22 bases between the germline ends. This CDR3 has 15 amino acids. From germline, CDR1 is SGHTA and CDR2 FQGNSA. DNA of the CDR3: TGTGCCAGCGCCGCCCCGGCAGGGAAGGGCGATGAGCAGTTCTTC. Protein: CASAAPAGKGDEQFF.

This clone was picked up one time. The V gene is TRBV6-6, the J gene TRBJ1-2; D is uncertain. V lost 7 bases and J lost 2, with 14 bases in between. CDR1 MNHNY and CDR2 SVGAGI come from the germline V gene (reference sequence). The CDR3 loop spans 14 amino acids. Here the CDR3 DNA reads TGTGCCAGCACCTACTCGGGCGAAAACTATGGCTACACCTTC. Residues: CASTYSGENYGYTF.

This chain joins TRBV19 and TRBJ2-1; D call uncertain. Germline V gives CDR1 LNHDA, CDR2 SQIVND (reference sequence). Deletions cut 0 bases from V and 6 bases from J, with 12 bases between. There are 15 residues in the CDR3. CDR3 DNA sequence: TGTGCCAGTAGTATAGAGTCGCGGTTCTTCAATGAGCAGTTCTTC. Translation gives CASSIESRFFNEQFF.

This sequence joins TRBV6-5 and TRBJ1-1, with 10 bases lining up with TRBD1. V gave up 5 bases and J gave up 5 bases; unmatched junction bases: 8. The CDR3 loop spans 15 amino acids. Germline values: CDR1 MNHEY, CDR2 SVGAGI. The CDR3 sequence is CASSPPGTGVTEAFF. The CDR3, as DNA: TGTGCCAGCAGTCCTCCCGGGACAGGGGTAACTGAAGCTTTCTTT.

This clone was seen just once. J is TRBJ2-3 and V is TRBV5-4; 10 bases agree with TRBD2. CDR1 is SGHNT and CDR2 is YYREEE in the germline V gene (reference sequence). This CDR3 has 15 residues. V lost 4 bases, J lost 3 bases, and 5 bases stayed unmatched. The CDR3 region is CASSPASGRTDTQYF. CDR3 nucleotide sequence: TGTGCCAGCAGCCCCGCTAGCGGGAGAACAGATACGCAGTATTTT.

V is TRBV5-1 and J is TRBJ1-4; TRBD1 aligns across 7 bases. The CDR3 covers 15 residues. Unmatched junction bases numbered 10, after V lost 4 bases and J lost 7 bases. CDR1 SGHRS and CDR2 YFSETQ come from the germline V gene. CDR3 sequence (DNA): TGCGCCAGCAGCCGGCACAGGGGTCTCGGTGAAAAACTGTTTTTT. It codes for CASSRHRGLGEKLFF.

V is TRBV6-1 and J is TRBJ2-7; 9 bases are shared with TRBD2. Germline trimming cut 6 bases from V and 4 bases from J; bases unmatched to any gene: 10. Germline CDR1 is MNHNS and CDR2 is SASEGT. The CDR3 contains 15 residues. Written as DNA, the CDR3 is TGTGCCAGCAGCGTTAGCGGGAGAACTCTATACGAGCAGTACTTC. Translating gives CASSVSGRTLYEQYF.

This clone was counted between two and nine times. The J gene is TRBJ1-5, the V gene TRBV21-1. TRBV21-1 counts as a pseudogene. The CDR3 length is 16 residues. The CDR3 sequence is CASSKVSSGGGQPQHF. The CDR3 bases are TGTGCCAGCAGCAAAGTGTCAAGTGGGGGGGGTCAGCCCCAGCATTTT.

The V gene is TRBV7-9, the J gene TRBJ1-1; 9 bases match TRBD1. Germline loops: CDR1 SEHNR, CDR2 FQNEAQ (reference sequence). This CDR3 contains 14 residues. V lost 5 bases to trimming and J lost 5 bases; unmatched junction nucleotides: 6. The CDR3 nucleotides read TGTGCCAGCAGCACACAGGGGGCAGGGACTGAAGCTTTCTTT. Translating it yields CASSTQGAGTEAFF.

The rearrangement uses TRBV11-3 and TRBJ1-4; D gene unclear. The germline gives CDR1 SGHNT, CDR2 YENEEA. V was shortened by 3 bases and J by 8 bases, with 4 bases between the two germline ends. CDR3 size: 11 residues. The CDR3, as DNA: TGTGCCAGCAGCTTGAGCGAAAAACTGTTTTTT. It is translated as CASSLSEKLFF. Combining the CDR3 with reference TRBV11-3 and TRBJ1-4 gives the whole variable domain EAGVVQSPRYKIIEKKQPVAFWCNPISGHNTLYWYLQNLGQGPELLIRYENEEAVDDSQLPKDRFSAERLKGVDSTLKIQPAELGDSAVYLCASSLSEKLFFGSGTQLSVL.

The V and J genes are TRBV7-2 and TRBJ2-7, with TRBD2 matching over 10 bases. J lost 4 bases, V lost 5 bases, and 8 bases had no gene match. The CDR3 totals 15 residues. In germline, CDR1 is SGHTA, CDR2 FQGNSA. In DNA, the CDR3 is TGTGCCAGCAGCACCCGGGTAGCGGGAGGATACGAGCAGTACTTC. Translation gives CASSTRVAGGYEQYF.

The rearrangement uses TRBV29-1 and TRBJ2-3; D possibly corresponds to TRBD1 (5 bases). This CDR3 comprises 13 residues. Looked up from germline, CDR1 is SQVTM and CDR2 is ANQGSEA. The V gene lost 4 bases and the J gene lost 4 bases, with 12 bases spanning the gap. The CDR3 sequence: CSVAQADPDTQYF. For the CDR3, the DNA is TGCAGCGTTGCACAGGCAGACCCAGATACGCAGTATTTT.

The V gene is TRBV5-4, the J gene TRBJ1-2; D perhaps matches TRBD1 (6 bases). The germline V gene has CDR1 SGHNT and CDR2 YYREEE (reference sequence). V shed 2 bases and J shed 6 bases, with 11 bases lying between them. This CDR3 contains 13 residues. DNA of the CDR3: TGTGCCAGCAGCTTACAGGGTTCCGATGGCTACACCTTC. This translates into CASSLQGSDGYTF.

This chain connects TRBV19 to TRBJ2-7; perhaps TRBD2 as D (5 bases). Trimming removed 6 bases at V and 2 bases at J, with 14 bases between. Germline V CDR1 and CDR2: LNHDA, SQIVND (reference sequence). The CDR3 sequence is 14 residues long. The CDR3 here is CASSLEGGPYEQYF. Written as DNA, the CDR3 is TGTGCCAGTAGCCTAGAGGGCGGCCCCTACGAGCAGTACTTC.

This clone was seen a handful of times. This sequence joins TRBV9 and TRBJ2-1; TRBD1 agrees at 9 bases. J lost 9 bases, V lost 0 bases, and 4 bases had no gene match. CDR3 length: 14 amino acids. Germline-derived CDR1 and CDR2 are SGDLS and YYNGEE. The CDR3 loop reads CASSVAYRGREQFF. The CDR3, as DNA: TGTGCCAGCAGCGTAGCTTACAGGGGGCGTGAGCAGTTCTTC. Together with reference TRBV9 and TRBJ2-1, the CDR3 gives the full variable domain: DSGVTQTPKHLITATGQRVTLRCSPRSGDLSVYWYQQSLDQGLQFLIQYYNGEERAKGNILERFSAQQFPDLHSELNLSSLELGDSALYFCASSVAYRGREQFFGPGTRLTVL.

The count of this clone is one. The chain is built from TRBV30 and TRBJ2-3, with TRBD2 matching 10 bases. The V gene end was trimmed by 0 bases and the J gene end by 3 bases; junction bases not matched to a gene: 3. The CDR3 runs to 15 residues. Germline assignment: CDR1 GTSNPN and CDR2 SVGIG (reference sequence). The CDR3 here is CAWSVASGRTDTQYF. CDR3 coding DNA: TGTGCCTGGAGTGTAGCTAGCGGGAGAACAGATACGCAGTATTTT.

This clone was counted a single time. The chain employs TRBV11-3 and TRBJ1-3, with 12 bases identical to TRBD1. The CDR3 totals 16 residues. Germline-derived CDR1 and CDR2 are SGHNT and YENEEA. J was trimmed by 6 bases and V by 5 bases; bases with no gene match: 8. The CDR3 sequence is CASSPRDRGPLNTIYF. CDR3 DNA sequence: TGTGCCAGCAGCCCCCGGGACAGGGGGCCCCTAAACACCATATATTTT. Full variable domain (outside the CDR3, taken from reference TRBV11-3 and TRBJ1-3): EAGVVQSPRYKIIEKKQPVAFWCNPISGHNTLYWYLQNLGQGPELLIRYENEEAVDDSQLPKDRFSAERLKGVDSTLKIQPAELGDSAVYLCASSPRDRGPLNTIYFGEGSWLTVV.

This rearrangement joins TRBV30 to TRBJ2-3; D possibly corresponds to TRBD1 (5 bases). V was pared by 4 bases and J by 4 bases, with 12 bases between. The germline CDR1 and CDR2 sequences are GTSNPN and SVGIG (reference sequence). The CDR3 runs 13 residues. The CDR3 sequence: CAWKGIGSDTQYF. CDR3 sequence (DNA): TGTGCCTGGAAGGGGATCGGGTCAGATACGCAGTATTTT.